This TCR beta chain was retrieved from a study of cytomegalovirus exposure and HLA in healthy donors. Study-wide results and caveats: It was assumed in the presence/absence analyses that sequencing depth was roughly uniform across donors. Earlier analysis found most TCR beta V segments productive about 87% or about 30% of the time. Specific recognition of CMV antigens was confirmed in vitro for a few chains (all CMV-associated).

On this clone: Its antigen is undetermined.

PCR used 60 Vbeta primers and 13 Jbeta primers. Generated by immunoSEQ multiplex PCR, the TCRdb table keeps only in-frame clones and is missing some. The table has more than 95,000 clones, roughly a tenth seen once. The sample was PBMCs. The sequence was obtained from a man aged 25-45 years in good health and CMV-seronegative.

Here the CDR3 DNA reads TGTGCCAGCAGCGTAGCTGCGGGGGCGAGTGGCACTGAAGCTTTCTTT. The encoded protein is CASSVAAGASGTEAFF. V gene TRBV9 combines with J gene TRBJ1-1; D is perhaps TRBD1 (6 bases). Deletions cut 0 bases from V and 4 bases from J, with 16 bases between. Looked up from germline, CDR1 is SGDLS and CDR2 is YYNGEE. The CDR3 consists of 16 residues.